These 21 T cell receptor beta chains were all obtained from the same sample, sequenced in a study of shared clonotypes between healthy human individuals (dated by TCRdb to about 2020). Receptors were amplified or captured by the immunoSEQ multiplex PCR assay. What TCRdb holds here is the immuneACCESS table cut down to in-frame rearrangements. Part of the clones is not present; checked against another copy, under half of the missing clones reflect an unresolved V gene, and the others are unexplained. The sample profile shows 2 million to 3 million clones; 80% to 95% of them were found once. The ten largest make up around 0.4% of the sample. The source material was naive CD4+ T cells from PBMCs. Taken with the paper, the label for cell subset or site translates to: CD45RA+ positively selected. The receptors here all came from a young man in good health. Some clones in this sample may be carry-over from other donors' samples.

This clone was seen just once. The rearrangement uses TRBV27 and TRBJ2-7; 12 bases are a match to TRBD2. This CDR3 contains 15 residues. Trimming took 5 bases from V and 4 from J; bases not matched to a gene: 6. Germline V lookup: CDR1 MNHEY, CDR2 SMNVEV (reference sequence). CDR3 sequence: CASSKGLAGLYEQYF. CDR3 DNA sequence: TGTGCCAGCAGTAAAGGACTAGCGGGACTATACGAGCAGTACTTC.

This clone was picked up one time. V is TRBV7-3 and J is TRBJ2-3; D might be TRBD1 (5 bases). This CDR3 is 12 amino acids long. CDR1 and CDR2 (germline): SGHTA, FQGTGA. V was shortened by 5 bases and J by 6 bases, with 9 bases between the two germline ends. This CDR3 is CASSNTGDTQYF. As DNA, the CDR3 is TGTGCCAGCAGCAACACAGGCGATACGCAGTATTTT.

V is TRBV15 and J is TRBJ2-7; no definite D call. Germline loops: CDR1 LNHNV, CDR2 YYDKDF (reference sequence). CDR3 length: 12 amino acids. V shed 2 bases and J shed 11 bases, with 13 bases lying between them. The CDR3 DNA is TGTGCCACCAGCAGATCATCGGGTAGTAAGTACTTC. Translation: CATSRSSGSKYF. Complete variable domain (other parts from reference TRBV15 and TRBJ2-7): DAMVIQNPRYQVTQFGKPVTLSCSQTLNHNVMYWYQQKSSQAPKLLFHYYDKDFNNEADTPDNFQSRRPNTSFCFLDIRSPGLGDTAMYLCATSRSSGSKYFGPGTRLTVT.

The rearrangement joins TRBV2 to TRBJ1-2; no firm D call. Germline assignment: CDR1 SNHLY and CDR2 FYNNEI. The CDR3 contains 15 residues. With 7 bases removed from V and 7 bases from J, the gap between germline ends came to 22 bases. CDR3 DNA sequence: TGTGCCAGCAACCCGGGGAGCAGTGGTTTTCGTGGCTACACCTTC. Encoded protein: CASNPGSSGFRGYTF.

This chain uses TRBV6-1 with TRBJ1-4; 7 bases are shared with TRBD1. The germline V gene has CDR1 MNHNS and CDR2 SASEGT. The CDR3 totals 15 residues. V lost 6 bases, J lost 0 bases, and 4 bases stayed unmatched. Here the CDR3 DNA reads TGTGCCAGCAGAACCGGACAGGCAACTAATGAAAAACTGTTTTTT. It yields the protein CASRTGQATNEKLFF.

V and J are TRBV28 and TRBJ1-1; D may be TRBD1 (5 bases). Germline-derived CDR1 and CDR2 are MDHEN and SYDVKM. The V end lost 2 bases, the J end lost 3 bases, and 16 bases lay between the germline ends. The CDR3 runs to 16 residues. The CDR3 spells CASSLTYGAGDTEAFF. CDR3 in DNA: TGTGCCAGCAGTTTAACTTACGGGGCTGGGGACACTGAAGCTTTCTTT.

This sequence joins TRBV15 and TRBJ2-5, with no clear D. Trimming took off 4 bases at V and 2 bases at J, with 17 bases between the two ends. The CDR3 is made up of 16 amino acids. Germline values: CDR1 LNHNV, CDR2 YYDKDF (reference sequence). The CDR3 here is CATSTPRRVRQETQYF. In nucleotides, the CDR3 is TGTGCCACCAGCACACCCCGACGGGTCAGACAAGAGACCCAGTACTTC.

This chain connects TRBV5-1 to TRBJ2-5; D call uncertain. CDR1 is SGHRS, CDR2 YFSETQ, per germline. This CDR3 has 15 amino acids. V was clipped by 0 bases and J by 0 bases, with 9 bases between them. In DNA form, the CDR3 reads TGCGCCAGCAGCTTGGCCGACACGTACCAAGAGACCCAGTACTTC. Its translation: CASSLADTYQETQYF.

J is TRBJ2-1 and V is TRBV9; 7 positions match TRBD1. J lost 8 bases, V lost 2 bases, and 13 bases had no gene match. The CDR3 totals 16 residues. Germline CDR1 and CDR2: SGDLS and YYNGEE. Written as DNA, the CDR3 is TGTGCCAGCAGCGTCTCCGGGCAGGGGGTTATGTATGAGCAGTTCTTC. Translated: CASSVSGQGVMYEQFF.

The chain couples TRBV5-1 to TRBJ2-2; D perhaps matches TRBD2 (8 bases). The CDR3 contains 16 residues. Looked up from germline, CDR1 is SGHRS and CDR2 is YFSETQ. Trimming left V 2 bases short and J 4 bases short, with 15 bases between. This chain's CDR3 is CASSFLAGQSTGELFF. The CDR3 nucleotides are TGCGCCAGCAGCTTCTTAGCGGGACAGAGCACCGGGGAGCTGTTTTTT.

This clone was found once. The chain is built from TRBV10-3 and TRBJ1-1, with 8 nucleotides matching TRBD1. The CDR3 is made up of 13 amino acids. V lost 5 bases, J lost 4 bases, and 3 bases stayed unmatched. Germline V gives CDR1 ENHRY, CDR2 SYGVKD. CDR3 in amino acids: CAISYDRGTEAFF. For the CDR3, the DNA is TGTGCCATCAGTTACGACAGGGGCACTGAAGCTTTCTTT.

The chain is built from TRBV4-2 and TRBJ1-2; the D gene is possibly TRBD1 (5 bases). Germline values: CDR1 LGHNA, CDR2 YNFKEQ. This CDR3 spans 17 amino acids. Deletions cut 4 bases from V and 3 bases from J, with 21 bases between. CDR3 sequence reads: CASSLYPGQVNYYGYTF. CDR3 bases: TGTGCCAGCAGCCTCTACCCAGGGCAGGTTAATTACTATGGCTACACCTTC.

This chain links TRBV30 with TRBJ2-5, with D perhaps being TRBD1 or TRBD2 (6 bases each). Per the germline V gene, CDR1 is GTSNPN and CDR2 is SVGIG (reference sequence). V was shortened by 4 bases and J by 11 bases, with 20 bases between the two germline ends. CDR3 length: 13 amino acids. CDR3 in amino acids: CAWTGAARGEQYF. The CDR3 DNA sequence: TGTGCCTGGACGGGTGCAGCAAGGGGGGAGCAGTACTTC. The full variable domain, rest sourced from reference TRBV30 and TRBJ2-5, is SQTIHQWPATLVQPVGSPLSLECTVEGTSNPNLYWYRQAAGRGLQLLFYSVGIGQISSEVPQNLSASRPQDRQFILSSKKLLLSDSGFYLCAWTGAARGEQYFGPGTRLLVL.

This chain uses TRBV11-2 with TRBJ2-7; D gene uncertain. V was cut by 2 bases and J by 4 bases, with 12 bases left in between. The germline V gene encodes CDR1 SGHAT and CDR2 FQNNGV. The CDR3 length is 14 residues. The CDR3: CASSLLVNTYEQYF. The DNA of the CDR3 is TGTGCCAGCAGCTTACTAGTCAACACGTACGAGCAGTACTTC.

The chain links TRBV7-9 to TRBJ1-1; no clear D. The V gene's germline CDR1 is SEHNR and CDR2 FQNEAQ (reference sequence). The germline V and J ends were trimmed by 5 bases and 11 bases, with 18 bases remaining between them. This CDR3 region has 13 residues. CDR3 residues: CASSPVRLETAFF. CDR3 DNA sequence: TGTGCCAGCAGCCCCGTGAGACTGGAGACGGCTTTCTTT.

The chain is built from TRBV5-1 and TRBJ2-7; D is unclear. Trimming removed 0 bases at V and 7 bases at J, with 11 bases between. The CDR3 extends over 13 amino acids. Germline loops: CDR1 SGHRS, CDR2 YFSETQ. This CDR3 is CASSLADPEEQYF. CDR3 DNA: TGCGCCAGCAGCTTGGCCGACCCAGAGGAGCAGTACTTC.

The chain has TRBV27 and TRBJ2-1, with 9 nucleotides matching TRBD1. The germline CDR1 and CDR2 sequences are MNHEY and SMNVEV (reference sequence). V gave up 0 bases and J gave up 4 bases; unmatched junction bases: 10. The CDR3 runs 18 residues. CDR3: CASSLSTVGTGHYNEQFF. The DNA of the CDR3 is TGTGCCAGCAGTTTATCCACGGTCGGGACAGGGCATTACAATGAGCAGTTCTTC.

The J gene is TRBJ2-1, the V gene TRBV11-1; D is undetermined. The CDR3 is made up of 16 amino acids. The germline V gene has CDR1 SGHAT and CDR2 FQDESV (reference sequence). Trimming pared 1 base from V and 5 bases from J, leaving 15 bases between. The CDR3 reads CASSLGLGQPHNEQFF. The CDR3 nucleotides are TGTGCCAGCAGCTTAGGGCTCGGCCAGCCCCACAATGAGCAGTTCTTC.

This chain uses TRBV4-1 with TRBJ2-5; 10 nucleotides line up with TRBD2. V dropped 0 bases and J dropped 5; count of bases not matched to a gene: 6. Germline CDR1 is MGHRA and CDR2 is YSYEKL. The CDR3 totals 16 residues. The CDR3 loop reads CASSQDGVSGRETQYF. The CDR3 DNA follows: TGCGCCAGCAGCCAAGACGGTGTTAGCGGGAGGGAGACCCAGTACTTC.

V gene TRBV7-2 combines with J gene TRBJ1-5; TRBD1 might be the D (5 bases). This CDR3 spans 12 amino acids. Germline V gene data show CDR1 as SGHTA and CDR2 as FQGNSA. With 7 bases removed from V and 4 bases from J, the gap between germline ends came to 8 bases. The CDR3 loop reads CASTGRNQPQHF. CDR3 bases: TGTGCCAGCACAGGGCGGAATCAGCCCCAGCATTTT.

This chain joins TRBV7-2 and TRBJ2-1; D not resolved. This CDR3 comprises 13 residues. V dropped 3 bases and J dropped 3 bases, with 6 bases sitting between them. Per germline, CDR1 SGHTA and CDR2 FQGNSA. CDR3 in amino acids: CASSFLVYNEQFF. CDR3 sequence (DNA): TGTGCCAGCAGCTTCCTAGTCTACAATGAGCAGTTCTTC.